This entry features one TCR beta chain sequence. The sample comes from a study of blood T cell repertoires in COVID-19. About the study: The United States, Italy and Spain supplied acute and convalescent COVID-19 samples. The cDNA or gDNA used as material had been derived from T cells, B-cell-depleted T cells, or PBMCs.

Seattle cases were enrolled at active infection and followed longitudinally. In the authors' workflow: Cell counts per sample came from amplifying reference gene primers. Sequenced by immunoSEQ multiplex PCR; TCRdb stores in-frame clones only, minus some. D and trimming come from the DNA, and the V and J calls and clone size come from that table. The sample lists fewer than 200,000 clones, 82% occurring once. Specimen: peripheral blood. The TCR originated in a woman aged 60-75 years with COVID-19, enrolled during active disease.

The CDR3 DNA sequence: TGTGCCAGCAGCTTAGGACTGAACACCGGGGAGCTGTTTTTT. It yields the protein CASSLGLNTGELFF. The V gene is TRBV7-3, the J gene TRBJ2-2; possibly TRBD2 for D (5 bases). CDR3 length equals 14 residues. V was pared by 2 bases and J by 1 base, with 5 bases between. Germline-derived CDR1 and CDR2 are SGHTA and FQGTGA.